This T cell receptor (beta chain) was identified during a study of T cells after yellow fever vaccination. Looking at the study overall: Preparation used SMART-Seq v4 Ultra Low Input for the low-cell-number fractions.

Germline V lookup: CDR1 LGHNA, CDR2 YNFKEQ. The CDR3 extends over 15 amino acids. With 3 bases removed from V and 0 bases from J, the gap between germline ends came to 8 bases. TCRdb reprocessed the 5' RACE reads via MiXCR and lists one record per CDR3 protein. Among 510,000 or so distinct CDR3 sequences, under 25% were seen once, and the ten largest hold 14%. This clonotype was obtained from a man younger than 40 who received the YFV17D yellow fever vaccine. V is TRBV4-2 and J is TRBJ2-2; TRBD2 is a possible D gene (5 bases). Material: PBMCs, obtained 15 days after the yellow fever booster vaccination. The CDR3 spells CASSQERSNTGELFF. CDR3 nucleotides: TGTGCCAGCAGCCAGGAGCGGTCGAACACCGGGGAGCTGTTTTTT.